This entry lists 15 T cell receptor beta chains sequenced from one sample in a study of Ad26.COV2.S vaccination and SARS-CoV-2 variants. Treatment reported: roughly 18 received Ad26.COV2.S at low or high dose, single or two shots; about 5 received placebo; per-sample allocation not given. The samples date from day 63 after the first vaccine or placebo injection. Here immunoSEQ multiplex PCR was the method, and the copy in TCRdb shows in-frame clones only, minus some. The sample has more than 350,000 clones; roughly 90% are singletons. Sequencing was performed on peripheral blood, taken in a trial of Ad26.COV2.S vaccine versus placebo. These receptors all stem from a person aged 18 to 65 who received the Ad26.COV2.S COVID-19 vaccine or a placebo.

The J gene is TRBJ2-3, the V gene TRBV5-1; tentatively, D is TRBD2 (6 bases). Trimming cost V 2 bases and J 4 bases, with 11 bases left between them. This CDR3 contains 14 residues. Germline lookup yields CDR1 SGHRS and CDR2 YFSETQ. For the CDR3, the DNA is TGCGCCAGCAGCTTTAGCGGAAGGGCAGATACGCAGTATTTT. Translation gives CASSFSGRADTQYF.

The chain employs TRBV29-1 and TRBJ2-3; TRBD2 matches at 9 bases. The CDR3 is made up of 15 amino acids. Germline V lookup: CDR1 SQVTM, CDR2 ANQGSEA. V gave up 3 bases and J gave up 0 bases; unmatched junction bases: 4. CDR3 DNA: TGCAGCGTTGATACTAGCGGGTTTAGCACAGATACGCAGTATTTT. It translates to CSVDTSGFSTDTQYF.

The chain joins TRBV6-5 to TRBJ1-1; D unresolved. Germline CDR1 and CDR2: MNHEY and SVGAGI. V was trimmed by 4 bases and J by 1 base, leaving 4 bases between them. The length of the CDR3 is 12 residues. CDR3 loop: CASSSGNTEAFF. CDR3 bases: TGTGCCAGCAGTTCCGGGAACACTGAAGCTTTCTTT.

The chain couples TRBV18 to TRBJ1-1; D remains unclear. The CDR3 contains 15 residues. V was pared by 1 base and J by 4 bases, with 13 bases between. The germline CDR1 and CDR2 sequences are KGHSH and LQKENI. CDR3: CASSPQNSGSTEAFF. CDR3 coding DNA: TGTGCCAGCTCACCACAGAACAGCGGGAGCACTGAAGCTTTCTTT.

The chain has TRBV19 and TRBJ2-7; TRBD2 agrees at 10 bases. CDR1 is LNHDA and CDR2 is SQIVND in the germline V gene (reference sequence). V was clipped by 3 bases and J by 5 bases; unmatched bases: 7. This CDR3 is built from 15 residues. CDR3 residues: CASSIRTSGNDEQYF. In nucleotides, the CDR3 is TGTGCCAGTAGTATCCGGACTAGCGGAAATGACGAGCAGTACTTC.

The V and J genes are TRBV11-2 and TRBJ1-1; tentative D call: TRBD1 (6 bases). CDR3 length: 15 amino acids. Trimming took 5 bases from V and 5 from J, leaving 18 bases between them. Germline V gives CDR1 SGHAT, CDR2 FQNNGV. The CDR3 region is CASSQRERGGTEAFF. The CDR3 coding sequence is TGTGCCAGCAGCCAGAGAGAGAGGGGGGGAACTGAAGCTTTCTTT.

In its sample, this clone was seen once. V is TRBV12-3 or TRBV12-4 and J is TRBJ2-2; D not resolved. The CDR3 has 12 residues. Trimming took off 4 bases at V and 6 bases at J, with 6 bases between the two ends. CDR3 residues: CASSYSAGELFF. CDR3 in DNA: TGTGCCAGCAGTTATTCGGCCGGGGAGCTGTTTTTT.

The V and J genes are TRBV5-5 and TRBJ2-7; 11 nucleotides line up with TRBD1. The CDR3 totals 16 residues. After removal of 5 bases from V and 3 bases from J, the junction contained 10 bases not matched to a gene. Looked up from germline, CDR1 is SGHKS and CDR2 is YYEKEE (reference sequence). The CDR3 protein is CASRPGQGGPIYEQYF. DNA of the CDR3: TGTGCCAGCAGACCGGGACAGGGGGGACCAATCTACGAGCAGTACTTC.

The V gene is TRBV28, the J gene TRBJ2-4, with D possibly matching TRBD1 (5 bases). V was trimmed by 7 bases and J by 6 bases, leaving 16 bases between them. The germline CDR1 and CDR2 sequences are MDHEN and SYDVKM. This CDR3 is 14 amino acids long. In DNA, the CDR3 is TGTGCCAGCACTCCCAACGGCGACAGAAACATTCAGTACTTC. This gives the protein CASTPNGDRNIQYF.

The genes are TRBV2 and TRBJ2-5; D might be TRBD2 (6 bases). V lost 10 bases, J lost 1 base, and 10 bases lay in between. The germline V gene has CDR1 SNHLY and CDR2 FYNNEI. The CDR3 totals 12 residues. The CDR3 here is CAIRGTQETQYF. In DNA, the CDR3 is TGTGCCATCCGCGGGACCCAAGAGACCCAGTACTTC. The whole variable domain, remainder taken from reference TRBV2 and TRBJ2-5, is EPEVTQTPSHQVTQMGQEVILRCVPISNHLYFYWYRQILGQKVEFLVSFYNNEISEKSEIFDDQFSVERPDGSNFTLKIRSTKLEDSAMYFCAIRGTQETQYFGPGTRLLVL.

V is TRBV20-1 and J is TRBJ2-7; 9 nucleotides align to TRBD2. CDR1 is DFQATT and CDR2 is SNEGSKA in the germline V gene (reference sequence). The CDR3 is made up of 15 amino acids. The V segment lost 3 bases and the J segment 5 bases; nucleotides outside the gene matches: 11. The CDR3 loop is CSASDSGRIIDEQYF. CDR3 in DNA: TGCAGTGCTAGTGATAGCGGGAGAATTATTGACGAGCAGTACTTC.

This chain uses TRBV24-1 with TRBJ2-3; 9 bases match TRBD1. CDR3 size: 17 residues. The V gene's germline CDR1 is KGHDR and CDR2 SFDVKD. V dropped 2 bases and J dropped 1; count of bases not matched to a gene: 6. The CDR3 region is CATSDWDRDDGTDTQYF. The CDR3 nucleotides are TGTGCCACCAGTGATTGGGACAGGGATGATGGCACAGATACGCAGTATTTT.

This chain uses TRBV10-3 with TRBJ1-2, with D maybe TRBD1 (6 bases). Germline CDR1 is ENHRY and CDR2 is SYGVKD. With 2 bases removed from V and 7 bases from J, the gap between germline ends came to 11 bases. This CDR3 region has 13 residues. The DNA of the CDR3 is TGTGCCATCAGTGAGAACAGGGCTGGTGGCTACACCTTC. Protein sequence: CAISENRAGGYTF.

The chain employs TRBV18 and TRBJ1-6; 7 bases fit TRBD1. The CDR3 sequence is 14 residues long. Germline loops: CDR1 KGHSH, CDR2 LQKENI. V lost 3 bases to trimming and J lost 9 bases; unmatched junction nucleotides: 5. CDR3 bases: TGTGCCAGCTCACCGAGGGGGCTTAGTTCACCCCTCCACTTT. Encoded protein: CASSPRGLSSPLHF. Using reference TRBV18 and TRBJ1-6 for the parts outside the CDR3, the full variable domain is NAGVMQNPRHLVRRRGQEARLRCSPMKGHSHVYWYRQLPEEGLKFMVYLQKENIIDESGMPKERFSAEFPKEGPSILRIQQVVRGDSAAYFCASSPRGLSSPLHFGNGTRLTVT.

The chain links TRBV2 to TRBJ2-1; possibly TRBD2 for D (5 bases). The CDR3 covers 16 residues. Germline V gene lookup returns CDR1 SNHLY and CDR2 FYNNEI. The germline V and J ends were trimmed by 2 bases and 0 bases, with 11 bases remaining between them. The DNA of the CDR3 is TGTGCCAGCAGTGAAACCGTACTAGACTCCTACAATGAGCAGTTCTTC. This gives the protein CASSETVLDSYNEQFF.